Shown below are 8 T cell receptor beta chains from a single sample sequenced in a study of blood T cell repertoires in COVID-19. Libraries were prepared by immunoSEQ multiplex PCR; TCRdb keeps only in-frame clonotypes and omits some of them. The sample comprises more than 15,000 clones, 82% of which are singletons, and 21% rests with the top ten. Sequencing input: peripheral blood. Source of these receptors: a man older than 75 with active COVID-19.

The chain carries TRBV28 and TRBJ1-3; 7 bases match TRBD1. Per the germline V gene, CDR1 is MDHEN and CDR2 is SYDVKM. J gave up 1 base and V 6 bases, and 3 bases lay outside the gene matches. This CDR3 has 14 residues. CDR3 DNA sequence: TGTGCCAGCAGACAGGGGTGGTCTGGAAACACCATATATTTT. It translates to CASRQGWSGNTIYF. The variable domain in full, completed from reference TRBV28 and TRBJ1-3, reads DVKVTQSSRYLVKRTGEKVFLECVQDMDHENMFWYRQDPGLGLRLIYFSYDVKMKEKGDIPEGYSVSREKKERFSLILESASTNQTSMYLCASRQGWSGNTIYFGEGSWLTVV.

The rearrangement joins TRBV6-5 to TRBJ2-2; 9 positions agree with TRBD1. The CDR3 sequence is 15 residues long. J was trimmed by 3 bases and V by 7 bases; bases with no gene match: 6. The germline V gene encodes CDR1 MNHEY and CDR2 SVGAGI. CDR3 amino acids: CASKTQGAHTGELFF. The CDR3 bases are TGTGCCAGCAAAACACAGGGGGCGCACACCGGGGAGCTGTTTTTT.

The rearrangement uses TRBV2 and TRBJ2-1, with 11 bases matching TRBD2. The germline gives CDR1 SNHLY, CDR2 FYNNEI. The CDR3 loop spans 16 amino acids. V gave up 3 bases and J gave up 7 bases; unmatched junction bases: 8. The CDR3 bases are TGTGCCAGCAGTGATAGCGGGAGGGCCCCGGGGAATGAGCAGTTCTTC. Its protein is CASSDSGRAPGNEQFF.

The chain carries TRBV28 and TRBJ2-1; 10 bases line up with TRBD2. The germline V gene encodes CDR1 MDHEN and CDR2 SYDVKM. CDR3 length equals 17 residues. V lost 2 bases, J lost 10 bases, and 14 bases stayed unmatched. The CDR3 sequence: CASSLVRGLAGVSEQFF. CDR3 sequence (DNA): TGTGCCAGCAGTTTAGTACGAGGGCTAGCGGGAGTATCGGAGCAGTTCTTC. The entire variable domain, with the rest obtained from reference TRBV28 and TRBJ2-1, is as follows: DVKVTQSSRYLVKRTGEKVFLECVQDMDHENMFWYRQDPGLGLRLIYFSYDVKMKEKGDIPEGYSVSREKKERFSLILESASTNQTSMYLCASSLVRGLAGVSEQFFGPGTRLTVL.

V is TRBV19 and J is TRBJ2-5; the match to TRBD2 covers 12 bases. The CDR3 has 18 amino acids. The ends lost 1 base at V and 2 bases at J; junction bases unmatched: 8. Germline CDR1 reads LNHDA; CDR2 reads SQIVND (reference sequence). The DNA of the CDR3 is TGTGCCAGTAGTATAGGGCTAGCGGGAGGGCCTAGGCAAGAGACCCAGTACTTC. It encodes CASSIGLAGGPRQETQYF. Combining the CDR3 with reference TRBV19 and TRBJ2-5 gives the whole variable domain DGGITQSPKYLFRKEGQNVTLSCEQNLNHDAMYWYRQDPGQGLRLIYYSQIVNDFQKGDIAEGYSVSREKKESFPLTVTSAQKNPTAFYLCASSIGLAGGPRQETQYFGPGTRLLVL.

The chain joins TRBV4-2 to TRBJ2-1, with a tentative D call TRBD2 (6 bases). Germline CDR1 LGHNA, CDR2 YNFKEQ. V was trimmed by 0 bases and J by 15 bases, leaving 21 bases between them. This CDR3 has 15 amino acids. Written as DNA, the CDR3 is TGTGCCAGCAGCCAAGAGACTAGGGGCCGAGGGGCATCGTTCTTC. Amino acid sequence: CASSQETRGRGASFF.

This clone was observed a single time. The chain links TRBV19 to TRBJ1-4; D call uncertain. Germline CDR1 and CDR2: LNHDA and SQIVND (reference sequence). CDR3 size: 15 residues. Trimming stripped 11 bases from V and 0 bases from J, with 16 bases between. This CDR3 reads CAARAAHATNEKLFF. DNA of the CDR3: TGTGCCGCCAGAGCGGCACATGCAACTAATGAAAAACTGTTTTTT.

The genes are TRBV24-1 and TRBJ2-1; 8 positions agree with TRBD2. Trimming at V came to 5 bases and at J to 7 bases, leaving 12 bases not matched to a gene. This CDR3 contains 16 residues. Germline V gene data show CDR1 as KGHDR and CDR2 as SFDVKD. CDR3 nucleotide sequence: TGTGCCACCAGTGGTTCTGGCGGGAGGAAGGGTAATGAGCAGTTCTTC. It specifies CATSGSGGRKGNEQFF.